Sequencing of this TCR beta chain was carried out in a study of OX40 agonist ivuxolimab in advanced cancers. The study in broad terms: The costimulatory receptor OX40 (CD134) was targeted by ivuxolimab, a fully human IgG2 agonistic monoclonal antibody. Intravenous ivuxolimab was administered to patients every 2 weeks at six dose levels: 0.01, 0.1, 0.3, 1.5, 3 and 10 mg/kg. Of the 50 to 55 dose-escalation patients, hepatocellular carcinoma was present in 19, melanoma in around 15, renal cell carcinoma in 9 and head and neck cancer in 9. In the dose-escalation cohort, 65% to 90% of patients were male, and the mean age was roughly 60 years, with a range of about 20 to 79. Prior anti-PD-1, anti-PD-L1 or anti-CTLA-4 therapy was permitted, and checkpoint inhibitors had been received by roughly 42% of dose-escalation patients. Partial responses occurred in three dose-escalation patients, of whom one had hepatocellular carcinoma and two had cutaneous melanoma. The purpose of peripheral TCRbeta sequencing was to test whether ivuxolimab changed TCR sequence diversity and led to clonal T-cell expansion. The paper reports the monotherapy dose-escalation portion (N of about 47 patients) of the phase I ivuxolimab trial.

Patients with a history of autoimmune disease or receiving systemic immunosuppression were excluded from the trial. Peripheral blood for TCR sequencing was collected from all dose cohorts at baseline, on cycle 4 day 1, and on cycle 7 day 1. The samples were drawn from a first-in-human, open-label, multicenter phase I dose-escalation trial of ivuxolimab. Adults with locally advanced or metastatic melanoma, renal cell, hepatocellular, or head and neck squamous cell carcinoma were enrolled in the trial. Before TCR sequencing, CD4+ T cells and CD8+ T cells were sorted from peripheral blood as separate populations. Points the paper makes about the study in general: In the 0.1-3.0 mg/kg groups, partial responders were among the patients with the lowest normalized peripheral clonal expansion, particularly in CD8+ T cells. On average, CD8+ T cells showed more expanded clones than CD4+ T cells after ivuxolimab. Which antigens the clonally expanded peripheral T cells were specific for was not determined. Low levels of normalized T-cell clonal expansion were also seen in some patients who did not respond. Clonal expansion of both CD4+ and CD8+ blood T cells was observed from baseline to week 6 at doses 0.1 to 3.0 mg/kg.

Genomic DNA was extracted from sorted cells for sequencing of the TCRbeta CDR3 region. The immunoSEQ Assay was used to sequence the TCRbeta CDR3 regions. In its TCRdb copy, this immuneACCESS table keeps in-frame sequences only and misses some clones. Where compared with another copy, unresolved V genes explain less than half of these, and the others have no known cause. A total of 65,000 to 80,000 clones appear in this sample, 93% of them only once. The top ten hold about 6.6% of the sample. Details on this clone: Its binding antigen is unknown. Base qualities are not recorded, but no much larger clone differs from it by a single base.

The CDR3, cysteine through phenylalanine, is 12 amino acids long. Kept here is only the CDR3 DNA, which spans 36 bases and is read in frame from base 1. The rearrangement combines TRBV23-1 with TRBJ1-6; the D gene is perhaps TRBD1, on 5 matching bases. Being an ORF, TRBV23-1 has a function that is uncertain. The sequence was obtained from an adult with an advanced solid tumor such as melanoma, head and neck, liver or kidney cancer. Source: CD4+ or CD8+ T cells sorted from blood, taken in a trial of the OX40 agonist ivuxolimab. Here is the DNA: TGCCCCACGCGGGGCATAAATTCACCCCTCCACTTT. Translated, it reads CPTRGINSPLHF.